The 9 T cell receptor beta chains below all came from one sample that was sequenced in a study of identical twins. TCRdb re-called the 5' RACE reads through MiXCR, storing one row per CDR3 protein. The repertoire holds about 700,000 distinct CDR3 sequences, with 6% to 6.5% as singletons. The sample comprised naive T cells sorted from blood. The source is a man aged 18 to 30 in good health.

This clonotype has ten or more counts. The genes are TRBV4-3 and TRBJ2-2, with D perhaps given as TRBD1 or TRBD2 (5 bases each). The CDR3 totals 18 residues. Per germline, CDR1 LGHNA and CDR2 YSLEER. Trimming stripped 1 base from V and 3 bases from J, with 18 bases between. Here the CDR3 DNA reads TGCGCCAGCAGCCAAGTGGGGGTTTACAGGTGGGACACCGGGGAGCTGTTTTTT. It codes for CASSQVGVYRWDTGELFF.

The V call is TRBV28, the J call TRBJ2-7, with 7 nucleotides matching TRBD2. Germline V gives CDR1 MDHEN, CDR2 SYDVKM. CDR3 length equals 17 residues. V gave up 4 bases and J gave up 3 bases; unmatched junction bases: 15. CDR3 DNA: TGTGCCAGCAGTTCCCATGGAGCGGCTAGCGGAAGCTACGAGCAGTACTTC. This gives the protein CASSSHGAASGSYEQYF.

The V call is TRBV12-3 or TRBV12-4, the J call TRBJ2-1, with 10 bases fitting TRBD2. This CDR3 region has 16 residues. V lost 5 bases to trimming and J lost 7 bases; unmatched junction nucleotides: 11. CDR3 protein: CASSLGWLAGDNEQFF. CDR3 bases: TGTGCCAGCAGTCTTGGGTGGCTAGCGGGAGATAATGAGCAGTTCTTC.

This clonotype was seen many times. The chain recombines TRBV5-1 with TRBJ2-4; D gene ambiguous. The V gene's germline CDR1 is SGHRS and CDR2 YFSETQ. The V and J ends lost 3 bases and 8 bases respectively, with 6 bases between them. The CDR3 is made up of 11 amino acids. For the CDR3, the DNA is TGCGCCAGCAGCTCGGATGACATTCAGTACTTC. The encoded protein is CASSSDDIQYF.

This clonotype has a count of ten or more. The rearrangement joins TRBV4-2 to TRBJ1-4; 8 bases map to TRBD1. Trimming took 0 bases from V and 6 from J; bases not matched to a gene: 6. The CDR3 has 16 residues. Germline CDR1 LGHNA, CDR2 YNFKEQ. The CDR3 sequence is CASSQEQGARHEKLFF. The DNA for the CDR3 is TGTGCCAGCAGCCAAGAGCAGGGGGCGCGGCATGAAAAACTGTTTTTT.

This clonotype was picked up a small number of times. This chain links TRBV19 with TRBJ1-2; D is undetermined. The CDR3 has 11 residues. CDR1 and CDR2 from the germline V gene are LNHDA and SQIVND (reference sequence). V was pared by 5 bases and J by 7 bases, with 8 bases between. The CDR3 loop is CASSGRRGYTF. The DNA for the CDR3 is TGTGCCAGTAGTGGTAGGCGTGGCTACACCTTC.

There are many counts of this clonotype. The rearrangement joins TRBV12-3 or TRBV12-4 to TRBJ2-7, with a tentative D call TRBD2 (6 bases). V was shortened by 6 bases and J by 2 bases, with 14 bases between the two germline ends. The CDR3 has 14 amino acids. The CDR3, as DNA: TGTGCCAGCAGCCTTCGGGCGGGAACCTACGAGCAGTACTTC. Translating gives CASSLRAGTYEQYF.

In this sample, this clonotype turned up a few times. The chain joins TRBV18 to TRBJ1-1, with D possibly being TRBD1 (5 bases). Trimming removed 0 bases at V and 3 bases at J, with 14 bases between. The CDR3 length is 16 residues. Looked up from germline, CDR1 is KGHSH and CDR2 is LQKENI. This chain's CDR3 is CASSPPLGSGDTEAFF. CDR3 sequence (DNA): TGTGCCAGCTCACCACCTTTAGGATCGGGGGACACTGAAGCTTTCTTT.

The V call is TRBV6-1, the J call TRBJ2-7, with D perhaps matching TRBD2 (5 bases). Germline-derived CDR1 and CDR2 are MNHNS and SASEGT. V lost 6 bases, J lost 2 bases, and 20 bases lay in between. The CDR3 length is 16 residues. CDR3 sequence (DNA): TGTGCCAGCAGCCCTGCCCGGGAAACGATTACCTACGAGCAGTACTTC. Translated: CASSPARETITYEQYF.